Shown below are 3 T cell receptor beta chains from a single sample sequenced in a study of metastatic and nonmetastatic thyroid tumors (dated by TCRdb to the early 2020s). Receptors were amplified or captured by PCR. Sequencing relied on an Illumina HiSeq 4000. The public reads were quality trimmed at Q25 with fastp and then assembled into clones with MiXCR by TCRdb, keeping productive beta chains. The sample table shows 75,000 to 95,000 clones, and 9.5% to 15% are seen once. The ten largest clones represent approximately 11% of the sample. No patient had received any treatment before thyroid surgery. Source material: blood. The receptors originated from a female donor with papillary thyroid cancer or a benign thyroid nodule (not recorded which). Some clones in this sample may be carry-over from other donors' samples.

This clone has more than one count but fewer than ten. The V gene is TRBV5-6, the J gene TRBJ2-4; TRBD2 agrees at 8 bases. With 0 bases clipped from V and 5 bases from J, the junction kept 10 bases outside the gene matches. Germline values: CDR1 SGHDT, CDR2 YYEEEE. The CDR3 consists of 17 residues. The CDR3 spells CASSLGGRIDPQNIQYF. The CDR3 DNA follows: TGTGCCAGCAGCTTGGGCGGGAGGATAGACCCACAAAACATTCAGTACTTC.

This clone was detected ten times or more. This sequence joins TRBV6-1 and TRBJ1-1; no definite D call. This CDR3 is 17 amino acids long. Trimming shortened V by 5 bases and J by 1 base, and 20 bases separated the two germline ends. Looked up from germline, CDR1 is MNHNS and CDR2 is SASEGT. Here the CDR3 DNA reads TGTGCCAGCAGTTCCCCCGGGTCCCACGGGCCGAACACTGAAGCTTTCTTT. This translates into CASSSPGSHGPNTEAFF.

There are a few counts of this clone. This CDR3 is CATKSWGLANEKLFF. In DNA form, the CDR3 reads TGTGCCACCAAGAGTTGGGGTTTGGCTAATGAAAAACTGTTTTTT. V gene TRBV28 combines with J gene TRBJ1-4, with no clear D. The CDR3 is made up of 15 amino acids. Germline loops: CDR1 MDHEN, CDR2 SYDVKM. V was pared by 10 bases and J by 3 bases, with 18 bases between.